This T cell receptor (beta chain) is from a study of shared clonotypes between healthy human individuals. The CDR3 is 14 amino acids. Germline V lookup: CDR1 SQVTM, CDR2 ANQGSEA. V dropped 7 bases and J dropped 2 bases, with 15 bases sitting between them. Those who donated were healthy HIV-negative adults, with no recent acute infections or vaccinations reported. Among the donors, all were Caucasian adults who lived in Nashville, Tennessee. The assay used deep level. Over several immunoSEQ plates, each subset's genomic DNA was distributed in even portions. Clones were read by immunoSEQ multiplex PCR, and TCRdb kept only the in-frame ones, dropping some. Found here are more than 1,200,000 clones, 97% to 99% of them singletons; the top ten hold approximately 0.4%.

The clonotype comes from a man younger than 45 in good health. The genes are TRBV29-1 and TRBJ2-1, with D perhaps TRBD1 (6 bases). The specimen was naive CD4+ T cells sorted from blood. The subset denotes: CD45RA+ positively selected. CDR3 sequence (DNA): TGCAGCGCCGCCGGGACATCTACCTACAATGAGCAGTTCTTC. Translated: CSAAGTSTYNEQFF.